This passage covers 2 T cell receptor beta chains from one sample sequenced in a study of human T cells and chemical hapten exposure. TCRdb processed the RACE reads anew with MiXCR; each CDR3 protein has one entry. The repertoire holds some 52,000 distinct CDR3 sequences, with more than 9.5% as singletons. Time point denoted: patch test 3, about 24 weeks after DPC sensitization. As to treatment: therapeutic diphenylcyclopropenone sensitization with weekly scalp DPC. This material consisted of whole blood, taken in connection with sensitization to the hapten diphenylcyclopropenone (DPC). The receptors shown here come from a middle-aged woman with alopecia areata. Some clones in this sample may be carry-over from other donors' samples.

The gene calls are TRBV7-8 and TRBJ2-3, with 8 bases fitting TRBD2. V gave up 5 bases and J gave up 2 bases; unmatched junction bases: 9. This CDR3 contains 16 residues. From germline, CDR1 is SGHVS and CDR2 FQNEAQ. The CDR3 loop reads CASSPSVAGYTDTQYF. The CDR3 nucleotides are TGTGCCAGCAGCCCTAGTGTAGCGGGGTACACAGATACGCAGTATTTT.

The CDR3 DNA is TGTGCCAGCAGTTCCCCGCAAAGGGGCCCGGGAGCTTTCTTT. Amino acid sequence: CASSSPQRGPGAFF. V gene TRBV27 combines with J gene TRBJ1-1, with D perhaps matching TRBD1 (5 bases). Between the trimmed V and J ends, which lost 4 bases and 10 bases, there was a span of 19 bases. CDR3 size: 14 residues. Germline V gene data show CDR1 as MNHEY and CDR2 as SMNVEV (reference sequence).